This T cell receptor (beta chain) emerged from a study of OX40 agonist ivuxolimab in advanced cancers. The method was immunoSEQ multiplex PCR; TCRdb's version includes in-frame clones alone and lacks a portion of them. Here the sample spans roughly 37,000 clones, 70% to 80% being singletons. This receptor was identified in an adult with an advanced solid tumor such as melanoma, head and neck, liver or kidney cancer. The sequences come from CD4+ or CD8+ T cells sorted from blood, collected in a trial of the OX40 agonist ivuxolimab.

The CDR3 reads CASSYPGGRYTQYF. The CDR3 DNA reads as TGTGCCAGCAGCTATCCGGGAGGCCGATATACGCAGTATTTT. V is TRBV7-9 and J is TRBJ2-3; 7 nucleotides align to TRBD2. From germline, CDR1 is SEHNR and CDR2 FQNEAQ (reference sequence). Germline trimming cut 4 bases from V and 7 bases from J; bases unmatched to any gene: 8. The CDR3 contains 14 residues.